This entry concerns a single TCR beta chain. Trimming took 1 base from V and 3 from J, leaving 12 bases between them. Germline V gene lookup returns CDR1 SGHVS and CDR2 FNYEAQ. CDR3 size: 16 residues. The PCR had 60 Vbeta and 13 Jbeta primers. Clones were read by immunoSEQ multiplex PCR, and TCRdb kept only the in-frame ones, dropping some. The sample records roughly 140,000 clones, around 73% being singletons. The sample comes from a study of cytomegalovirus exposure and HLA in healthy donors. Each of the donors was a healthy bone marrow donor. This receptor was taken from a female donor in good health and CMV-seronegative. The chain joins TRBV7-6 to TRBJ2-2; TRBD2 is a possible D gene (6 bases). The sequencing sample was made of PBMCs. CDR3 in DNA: TGTGCCAGCAGCTTAGTTACTAGCAGGGACACCGGGGAGCTGTTTTTT. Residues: CASSLVTSRDTGELFF. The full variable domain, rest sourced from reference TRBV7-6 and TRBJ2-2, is GAGVSQSPRYKVTKRGQDVALRCDPISGHVSLYWYRQALGQGPEFLTYFNYEAQQDKSGLPNDRFSAERPEGSISTLTIQRTEQRDSAMYRCASSLVTSRDTGELFFGEGSRLTVL.